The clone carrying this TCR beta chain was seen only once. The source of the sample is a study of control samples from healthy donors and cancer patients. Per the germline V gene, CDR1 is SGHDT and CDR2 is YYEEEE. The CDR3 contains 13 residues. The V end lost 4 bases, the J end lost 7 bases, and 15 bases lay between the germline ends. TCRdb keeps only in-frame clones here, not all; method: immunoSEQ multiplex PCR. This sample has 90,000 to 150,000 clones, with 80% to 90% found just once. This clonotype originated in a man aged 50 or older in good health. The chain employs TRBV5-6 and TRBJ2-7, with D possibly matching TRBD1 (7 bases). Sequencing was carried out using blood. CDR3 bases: TGTGCCAGCAGCCCCCTCAGGGGGGAAGAGCAGTACTTC. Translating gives CASSPLRGEEQYF. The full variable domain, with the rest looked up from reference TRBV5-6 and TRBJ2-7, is DAGVTQSPTHLIKTRGQQVTLRCSPKSGHDTVSWYQQALGQGPQFIFQYYEEEERQRGNFPDRFSGHQFPNYSSELNVNALLLGDSALYLCASSPLRGEEQYFGPGTRLTVT.